This TCR beta chain was sequenced for a study of OX40 agonist ivuxolimab in advanced cancers. For the study in its entirety: Ivuxolimab was a fully human IgG2 agonistic monoclonal antibody targeting the costimulatory receptor OX40 (CD134). Partial responses occurred in three dose-escalation patients: two with cutaneous melanoma and one with hepatocellular carcinoma. A male proportion of 82.7% and a mean age of about 60 years, ranging from roughly 20 to 80, were recorded for the dose-escalation cohort. Peripheral TCRbeta sequencing aimed to test whether ivuxolimab altered TCR sequence diversity and caused clonal T-cell expansion. Among the approximately 50 dose-escalation patients, approximately 20 had hepatocellular carcinoma, approximately 15 melanoma, 9 renal cell carcinoma and 9 head and neck cancer. Intravenous ivuxolimab was administered to patients every 2 weeks at six dose levels: 0.01, 0.1, 0.3, 1.5, 3 and 10 mg/kg. Prior anti-PD-1, anti-PD-L1 or anti-CTLA-4 therapy was permitted, and checkpoint inhibitors had been received by approximately 39% of dose-escalation patients. The paper reports the monotherapy dose-escalation portion (N of about 51 patients) of the phase I ivuxolimab trial. Overall study outcomes, separate from this receptor: In partial responders in the 0.1-3.0 mg/kg groups, normalized peripheral clonal expansion was found to be among the lowest, especially among CD8+ T cells. Low levels of normalized T-cell clonal expansion were also seen in some patients who did not respond. After ivuxolimab, CD8+ T cells had more expanded clones than CD4+ T cells on average. At doses of 0.1 to 3.0 mg/kg, clonal expansion of both CD4+ and CD8+ T cells in blood was seen between baseline and week 6. The antigen specificity of the peripheral T cells that underwent clonal expansion was not determined.

For sequencing of the TCRbeta CDR3 region, genomic DNA was extracted from the sorted cells. The immunoSEQ Assay was used for sequencing of TCRbeta CDR3 regions. TCRdb carries this immuneACCESS record with in-frame sequences only. Its versions omit some clonotypes, under half of them owing to an unresolved V gene in the studies checked, with the rest unexplained. This sample has 80,000 to 95,000 clones in its table, and around 88% of those were observed once. Less than 1.5% of the sample rests with the top ten. The trial excluded patients who had a history of autoimmune disease or were on systemic immunosuppression. Peripheral blood for TCR sequencing was collected from all dose cohorts at baseline, on cycle 4 day 1, and on cycle 7 day 1. The samples were drawn from a first-in-human, open-label, multicenter phase I dose-escalation trial of ivuxolimab. Adults with locally advanced or metastatic head and neck squamous cell, hepatocellular, melanoma or renal cell carcinoma were enrolled in the trial. Before TCR sequencing, CD4+ T cells and CD8+ T cells from peripheral blood were sorted into separate populations.

From a lookup of the germline V gene (reference sequence), CDR1 and CDR2 are MNHEY and SMNVEV. Including cysteine and phenylalanine, the CDR3 has 14 amino acids. Just the 42-base CDR3 DNA is kept, in frame starting at base 1. Relative to germline, V is 1 base shorter and J is 2 bases shorter, with 9 bases between their ends. In regard to this clone: Its antigen has not been determined. The input lacks base qualities; no much larger clone sits a single base away.

The chain uses TRBV27 and TRBJ2-7; no D segment can be confidently identified. Sequenced here: CD4+ or CD8+ T cells sorted from blood, sampled in a trial of the OX40 agonist ivuxolimab. The source of this sequence is an adult with an advanced solid tumor such as melanoma, head and neck, liver or kidney cancer. The CDR3 region reads CASSLLGTTYEQYF. The base sequence is TGTGCCAGCAGTTTATTGGGTACCACCTACGAGCAGTACTTC.